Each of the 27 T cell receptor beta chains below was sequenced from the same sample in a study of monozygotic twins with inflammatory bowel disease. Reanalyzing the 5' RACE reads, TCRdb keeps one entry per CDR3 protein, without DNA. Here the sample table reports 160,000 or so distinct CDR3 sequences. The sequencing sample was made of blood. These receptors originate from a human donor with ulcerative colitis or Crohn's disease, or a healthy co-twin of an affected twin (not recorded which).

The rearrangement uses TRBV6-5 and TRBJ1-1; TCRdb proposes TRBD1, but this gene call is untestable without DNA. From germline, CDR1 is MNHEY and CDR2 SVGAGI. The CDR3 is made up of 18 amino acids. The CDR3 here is CASSYSVDRGRRGTEAFF.

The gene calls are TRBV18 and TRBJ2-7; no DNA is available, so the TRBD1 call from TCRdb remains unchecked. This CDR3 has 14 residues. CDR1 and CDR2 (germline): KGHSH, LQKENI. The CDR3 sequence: CASSRPSGVYEQYF.

The CDR3 here is CASSLTGGISYEQYF. This chain links TRBV5-1 with TRBJ2-7; lacking DNA, the TRBD1 call made by TCRdb goes unchecked. Germline assignment: CDR1 SGHRS and CDR2 YFSETQ. This CDR3 has 15 residues.

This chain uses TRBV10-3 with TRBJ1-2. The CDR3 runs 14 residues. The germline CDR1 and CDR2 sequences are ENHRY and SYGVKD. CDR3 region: CAISESESIYGYTF.

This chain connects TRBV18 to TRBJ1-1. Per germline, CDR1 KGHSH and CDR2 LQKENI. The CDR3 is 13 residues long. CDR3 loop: CASSPDSRSEAFF.

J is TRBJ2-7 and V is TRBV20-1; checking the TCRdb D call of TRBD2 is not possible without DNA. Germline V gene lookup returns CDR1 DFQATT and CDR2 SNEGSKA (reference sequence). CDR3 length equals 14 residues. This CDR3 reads CSATLPQKTYEQYF.

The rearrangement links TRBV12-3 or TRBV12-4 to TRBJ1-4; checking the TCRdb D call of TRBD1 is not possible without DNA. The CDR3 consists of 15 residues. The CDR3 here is CASSPGAEAREKLFF.

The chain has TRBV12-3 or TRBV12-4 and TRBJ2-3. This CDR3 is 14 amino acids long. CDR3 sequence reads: CASRSSENTDTQYF.

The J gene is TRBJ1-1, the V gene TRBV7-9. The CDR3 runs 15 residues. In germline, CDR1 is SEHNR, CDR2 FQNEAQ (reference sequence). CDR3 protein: CASSWTSRLNTEAFF.

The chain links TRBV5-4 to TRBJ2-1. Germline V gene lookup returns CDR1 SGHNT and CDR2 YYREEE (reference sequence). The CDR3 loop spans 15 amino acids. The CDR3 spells CASSLDVRSYNEQFF.

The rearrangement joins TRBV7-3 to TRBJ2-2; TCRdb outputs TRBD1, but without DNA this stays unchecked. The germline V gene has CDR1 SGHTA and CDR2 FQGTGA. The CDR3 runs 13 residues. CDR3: CASSSQATGELFF.

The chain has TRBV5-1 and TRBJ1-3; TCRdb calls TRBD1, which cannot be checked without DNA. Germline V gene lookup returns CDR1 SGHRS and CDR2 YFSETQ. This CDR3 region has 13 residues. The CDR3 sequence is CASSSQAGNTIYF.

The CDR3 sequence is CASSPDILSYNEQFF. The chain uses TRBV18 and TRBJ2-1. This CDR3 is built from 15 residues. The V gene's germline CDR1 is KGHSH and CDR2 LQKENI.

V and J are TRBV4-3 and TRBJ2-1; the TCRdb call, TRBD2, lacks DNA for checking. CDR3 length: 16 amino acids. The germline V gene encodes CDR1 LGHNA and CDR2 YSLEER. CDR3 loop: CASSQERTSSHNEQFF.

The CDR3 here is CASSPTSGANNEQFF. V usage is TRBV7-9 and J usage is TRBJ2-1; TCRdb names TRBD2, which stays unverified in the absence of DNA. This CDR3 region has 15 residues. Germline values: CDR1 SEHNR, CDR2 FQNEAQ (reference sequence).

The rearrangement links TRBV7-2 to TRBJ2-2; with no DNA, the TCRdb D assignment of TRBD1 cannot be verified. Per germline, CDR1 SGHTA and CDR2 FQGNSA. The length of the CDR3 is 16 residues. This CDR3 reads CASSFLTTGNTGELFF.

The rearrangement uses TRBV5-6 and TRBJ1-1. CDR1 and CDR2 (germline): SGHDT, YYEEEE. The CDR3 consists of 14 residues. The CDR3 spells CASSLRGHGTEAFF.

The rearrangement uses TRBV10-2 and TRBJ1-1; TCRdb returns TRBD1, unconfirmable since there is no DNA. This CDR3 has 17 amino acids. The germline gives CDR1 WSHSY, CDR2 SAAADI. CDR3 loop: CASSVPGQGVPNTEAFF.

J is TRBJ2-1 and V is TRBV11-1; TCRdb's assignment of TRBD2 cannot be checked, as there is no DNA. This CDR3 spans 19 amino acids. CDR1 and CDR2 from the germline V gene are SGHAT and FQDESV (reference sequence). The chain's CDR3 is CASSFLSRGLAGQYNEQFF.

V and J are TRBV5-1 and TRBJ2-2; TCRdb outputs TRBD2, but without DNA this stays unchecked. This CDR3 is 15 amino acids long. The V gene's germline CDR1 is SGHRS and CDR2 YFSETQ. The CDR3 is CASSGGASGTGELFF.

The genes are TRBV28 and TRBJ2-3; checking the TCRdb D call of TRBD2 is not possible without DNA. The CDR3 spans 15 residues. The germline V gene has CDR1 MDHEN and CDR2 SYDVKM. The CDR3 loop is CASSFAGVSTDTQYF.

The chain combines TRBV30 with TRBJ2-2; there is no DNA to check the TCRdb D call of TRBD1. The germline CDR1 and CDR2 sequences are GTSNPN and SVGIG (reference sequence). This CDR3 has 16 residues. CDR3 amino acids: CAWSKPDRVGTGELFF.

CDR3 residues: CATSDLRVGEKLFF. The chain is built from TRBV24-1 and TRBJ1-4. Germline CDR1 is KGHDR and CDR2 is SFDVKD. This CDR3 has 14 residues.

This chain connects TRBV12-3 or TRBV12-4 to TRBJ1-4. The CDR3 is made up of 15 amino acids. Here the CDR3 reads CASSFREGPNEKLFF.

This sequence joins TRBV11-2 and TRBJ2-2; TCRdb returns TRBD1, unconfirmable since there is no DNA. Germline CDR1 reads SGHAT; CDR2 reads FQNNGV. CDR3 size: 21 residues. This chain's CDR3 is CASSLDPYQKRTGSGTGELFF. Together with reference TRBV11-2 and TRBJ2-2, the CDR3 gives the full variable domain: EAGVAQSPRYKIIEKRQSVAFWCNPISGHATLYWYQQILGQGPKLLIQFQNNGVVDDSQLPKDRFSAERLKGVDSTLKIQPAKLEDSAVYLCASSLDPYQKRTGSGTGELFFGEGSRLTVL.

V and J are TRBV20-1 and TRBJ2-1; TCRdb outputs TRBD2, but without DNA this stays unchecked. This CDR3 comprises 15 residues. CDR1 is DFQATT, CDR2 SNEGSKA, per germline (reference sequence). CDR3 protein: CSASNLVAGTDEQFF.

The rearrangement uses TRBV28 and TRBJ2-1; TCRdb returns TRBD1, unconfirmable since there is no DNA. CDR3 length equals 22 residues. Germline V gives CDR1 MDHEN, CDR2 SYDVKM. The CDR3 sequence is CASSLRPASPWRYPRTVDEQFF.